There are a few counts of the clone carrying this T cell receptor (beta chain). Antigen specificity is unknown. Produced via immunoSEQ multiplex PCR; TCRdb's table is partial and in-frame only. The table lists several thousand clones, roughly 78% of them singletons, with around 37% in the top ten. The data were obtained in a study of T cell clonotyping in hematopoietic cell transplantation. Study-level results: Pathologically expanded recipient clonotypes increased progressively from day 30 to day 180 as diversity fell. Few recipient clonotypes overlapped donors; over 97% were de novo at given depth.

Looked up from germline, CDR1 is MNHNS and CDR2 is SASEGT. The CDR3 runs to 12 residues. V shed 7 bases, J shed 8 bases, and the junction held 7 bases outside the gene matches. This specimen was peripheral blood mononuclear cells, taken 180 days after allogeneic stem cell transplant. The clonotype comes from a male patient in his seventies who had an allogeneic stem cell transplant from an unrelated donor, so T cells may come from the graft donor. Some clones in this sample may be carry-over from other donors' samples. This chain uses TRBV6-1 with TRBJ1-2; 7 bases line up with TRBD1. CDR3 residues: CASTGTAGGYTF. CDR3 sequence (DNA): TGTGCCAGCACCGGGACAGCTGGGGGCTACACCTTC.